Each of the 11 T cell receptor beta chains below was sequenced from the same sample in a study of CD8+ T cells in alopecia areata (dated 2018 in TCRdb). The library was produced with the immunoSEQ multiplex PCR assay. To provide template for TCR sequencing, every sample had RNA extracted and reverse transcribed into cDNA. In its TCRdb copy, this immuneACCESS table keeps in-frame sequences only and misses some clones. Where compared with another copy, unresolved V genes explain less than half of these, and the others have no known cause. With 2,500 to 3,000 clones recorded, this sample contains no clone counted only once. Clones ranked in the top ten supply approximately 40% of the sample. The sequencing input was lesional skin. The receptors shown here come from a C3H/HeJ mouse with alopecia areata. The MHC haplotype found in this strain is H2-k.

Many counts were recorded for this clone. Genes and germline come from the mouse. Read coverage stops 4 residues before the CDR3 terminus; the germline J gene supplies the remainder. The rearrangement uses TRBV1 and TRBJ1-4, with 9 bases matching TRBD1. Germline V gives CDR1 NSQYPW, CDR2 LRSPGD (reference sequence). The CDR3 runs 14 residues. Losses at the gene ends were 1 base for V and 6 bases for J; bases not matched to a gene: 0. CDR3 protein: CTCSAGTGDERLFF. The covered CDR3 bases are TGCACCTGCAGTGCAGGGACAGGGGACGAA.

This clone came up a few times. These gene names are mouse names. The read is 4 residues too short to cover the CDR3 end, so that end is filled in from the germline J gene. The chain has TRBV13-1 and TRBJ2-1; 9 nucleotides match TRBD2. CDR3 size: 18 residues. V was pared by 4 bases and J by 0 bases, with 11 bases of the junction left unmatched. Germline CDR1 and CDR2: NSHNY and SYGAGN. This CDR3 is CASSILDWGPYNYAEQFF. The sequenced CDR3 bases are TGTGCCAGCAGTATATTGGACTGGGGTCCTTATAACTATGCT.

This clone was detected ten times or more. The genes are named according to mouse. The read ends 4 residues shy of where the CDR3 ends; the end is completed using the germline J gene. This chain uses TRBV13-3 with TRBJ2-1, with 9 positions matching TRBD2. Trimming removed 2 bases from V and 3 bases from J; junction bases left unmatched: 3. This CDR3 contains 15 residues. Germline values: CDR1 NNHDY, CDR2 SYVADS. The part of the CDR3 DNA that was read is TGTGCCAGCAGTGAGCTGGGGGGGTTCTATGCT. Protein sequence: CASSELGGFYA. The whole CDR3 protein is CASSELGGFYAEQFF.

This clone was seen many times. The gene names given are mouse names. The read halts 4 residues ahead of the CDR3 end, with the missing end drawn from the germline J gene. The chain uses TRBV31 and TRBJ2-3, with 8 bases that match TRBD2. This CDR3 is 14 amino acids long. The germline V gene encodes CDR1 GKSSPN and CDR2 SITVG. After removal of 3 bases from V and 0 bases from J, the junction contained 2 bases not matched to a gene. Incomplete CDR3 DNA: TGTGCCTGGAGAGACTGGGGAAGTGCAGAA. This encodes CAWRDWGSAE. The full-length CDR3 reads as CAWRDWGSAETLYF.

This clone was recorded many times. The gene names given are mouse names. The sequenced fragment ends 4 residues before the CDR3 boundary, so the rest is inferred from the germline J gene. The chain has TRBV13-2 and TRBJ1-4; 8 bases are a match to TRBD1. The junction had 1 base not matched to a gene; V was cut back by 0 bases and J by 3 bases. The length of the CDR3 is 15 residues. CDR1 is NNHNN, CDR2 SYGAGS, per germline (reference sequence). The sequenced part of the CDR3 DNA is TGTGCCAGCGGTGATGCGGACAGGGCCAACGAA. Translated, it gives CASGDADRANE. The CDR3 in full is CASGDADRANERLFF.

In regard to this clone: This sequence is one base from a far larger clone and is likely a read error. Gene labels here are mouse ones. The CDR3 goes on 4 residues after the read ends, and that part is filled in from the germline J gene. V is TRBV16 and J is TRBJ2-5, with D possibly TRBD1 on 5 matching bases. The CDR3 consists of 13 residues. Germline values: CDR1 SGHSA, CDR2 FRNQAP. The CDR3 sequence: CASSSHRKDTQYF. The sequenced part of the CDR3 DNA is TGTGCAAGCAGCTCGCACAGGAAAGAC.

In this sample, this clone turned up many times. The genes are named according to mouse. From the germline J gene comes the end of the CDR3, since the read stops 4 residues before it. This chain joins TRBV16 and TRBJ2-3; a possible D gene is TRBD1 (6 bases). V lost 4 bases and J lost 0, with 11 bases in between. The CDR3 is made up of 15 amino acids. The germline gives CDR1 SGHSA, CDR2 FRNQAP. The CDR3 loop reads CASSSGTHSAETLYF. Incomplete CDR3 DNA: TGTGCAAGCAGCTCCGGGACACATAGTGCAGAA.

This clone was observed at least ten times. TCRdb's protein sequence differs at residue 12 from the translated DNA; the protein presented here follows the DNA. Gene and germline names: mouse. The CDR3 is CASSPGQNSGNTLYF. The sequenced CDR3 bases are TGTGCCAGCAGCCCGGGACAAAATTCTGGAAATACG. J is TRBJ1-3 and V is TRBV13-3; D possibly corresponds to TRBD1 (6 bases). Read coverage stops 3 residues before the CDR3 terminus; the germline J gene supplies the remainder. This CDR3 region has 15 residues. V was cut by 5 bases and J by 0 bases, with 12 bases left in between. Germline loops: CDR1 NNHDY, CDR2 SYVADS. Together with reference TRBV13-3 and TRBJ1-3, the CDR3 gives the full variable domain: EAAVTQSPRSKVAVTGGKVTLSCHQTNNHDYMYWYRQDTGHGLRLIHYSYVADSTEKGDIPDGYKASRPSQENFSLILELASLSQTAVYFCASSPGQNSGNTLYFGEGSRLIVV.

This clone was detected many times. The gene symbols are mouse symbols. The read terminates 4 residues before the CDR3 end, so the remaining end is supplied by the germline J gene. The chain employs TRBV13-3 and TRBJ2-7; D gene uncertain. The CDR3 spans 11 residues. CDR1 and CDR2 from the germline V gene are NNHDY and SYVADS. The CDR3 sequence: CASSSQYEQYF. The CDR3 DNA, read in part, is TGTGCCAGCAGCTCACAGTAT.

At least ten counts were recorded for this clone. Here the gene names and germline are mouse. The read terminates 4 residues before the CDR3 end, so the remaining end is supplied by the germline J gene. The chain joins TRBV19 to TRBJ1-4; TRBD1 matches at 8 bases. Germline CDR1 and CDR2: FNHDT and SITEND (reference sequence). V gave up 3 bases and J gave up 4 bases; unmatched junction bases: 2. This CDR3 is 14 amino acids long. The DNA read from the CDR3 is TGTGCCAGCAGTACGGACAGGGTCAACGAA. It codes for CASSTDRVNE. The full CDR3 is CASSTDRVNERLFF. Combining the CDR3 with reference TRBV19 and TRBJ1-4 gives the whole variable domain GGIITQTPKFLIGQEGQKLTLKCQQNFNHDTMYWYRQDSGKGLRLIYYSITENDLQKGDLSEGYDASREKKSSFSLTVTSAQKNEMAVFLCASSTDRVNERLFFGHGTKLSVL.

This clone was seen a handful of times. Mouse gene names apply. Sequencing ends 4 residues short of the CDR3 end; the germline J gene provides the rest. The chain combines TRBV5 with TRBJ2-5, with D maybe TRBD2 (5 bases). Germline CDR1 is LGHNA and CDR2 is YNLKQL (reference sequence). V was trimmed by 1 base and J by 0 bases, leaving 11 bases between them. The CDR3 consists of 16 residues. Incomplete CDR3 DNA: TGTGCCAGCAGCCAAGTATTGGGGATTAACCAAGAC. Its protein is CASSQVLGINQD. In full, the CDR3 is CASSQVLGINQDTQYF.